The next 11 T cell receptor beta chains were all read from a single sample in a study of cytomegalovirus exposure and HLA in healthy donors. The primer mix had 60 Vbeta and 13 Jbeta primers. Only in-frame clones appear in the TCRdb table, and some are missing; sequencing was by immunoSEQ multiplex PCR. The sample contains 150,000 to 200,000 clones, roughly four fifths of which appear only once. Sample: PBMCs. These receptors all stem from a woman aged 25 to 39 in good health and CMV-seronegative.

This chain uses TRBV19 with TRBJ2-7; D is perhaps TRBD2 (6 bases). The CDR3 is made up of 18 amino acids. Germline loops: CDR1 LNHDA, CDR2 SQIVND (reference sequence). V lost 1 base to trimming and J lost 2 bases, with 21 bases between them. The DNA for the CDR3 is TGTGCCAGTAGTATAGTCCCCCTTCTCGGCTCGGGGGCCTACGAGCAGTACTTC. It codes for CASSIVPLLGSGAYEQYF. The full variable domain, with the rest looked up from reference TRBV19 and TRBJ2-7, is DGGITQSPKYLFRKEGQNVTLSCEQNLNHDAMYWYRQDPGQGLRLIYYSQIVNDFQKGDIAEGYSVSREKKESFPLTVTSAQKNPTAFYLCASSIVPLLGSGAYEQYFGPGTRLTVT.

The sample holds one count of this clone. This sample also contains other DNA sequences that code for the same CDR3. The J gene is TRBJ1-1, the V gene TRBV5-1, with TRBD1 matching over 8 bases. CDR3 size: 14 residues. With 2 bases clipped from V and 1 base from J, the junction kept 1 base outside the gene matches. The germline CDR1 and CDR2 sequences are SGHRS and YFSETQ. The CDR3 spells CASSFGTGNTEAFF. CDR3 DNA sequence: TGCGCCAGCAGCTTCGGGACAGGGAACACTGAAGCTTTCTTT.

Only a few counts were recorded for this clone. The V and J genes are TRBV7-2 and TRBJ2-3; D may be TRBD2 (5 bases). Germline CDR1 reads SGHTA; CDR2 reads FQGNSA. Trimming stripped 5 bases from V and 4 bases from J, with 16 bases between. The CDR3 has 15 amino acids. This chain's CDR3 is CASSLPSGSPDTQYF. The DNA for the CDR3 is TGTGCCAGCAGCCTTCCCTCGGGAAGTCCAGATACGCAGTATTTT.

The rearrangement links TRBV11-2 to TRBJ2-7; D not certain. Trimming shortened V by 5 bases and J by 4 bases, and 3 bases separated the two germline ends. Looked up from germline, CDR1 is SGHAT and CDR2 is FQNNGV. This CDR3 has 10 amino acids. The chain's CDR3 is CASSAYEQYF. The CDR3 nucleotides read TGTGCCAGCAGCGCGTACGAGCAGTACTTC.

V is TRBV27 and J is TRBJ2-3; D is ambiguous. CDR3 length: 15 amino acids. CDR1 and CDR2 (germline): MNHEY, SMNVEV (reference sequence). V lost 4 bases and J 0 bases, leaving 11 bases between the germline ends. The chain's CDR3 is CASSSEISSTDTQYF. CDR3 in DNA: TGTGCCAGCAGTTCAGAAATCTCTAGCACAGATACGCAGTATTTT.

The V gene is TRBV6-5, the J gene TRBJ2-3, with D perhaps TRBD2 (5 bases). Germline CDR1 is MNHEY and CDR2 is SVGAGI. Trimming stripped 4 bases from V and 5 bases from J, with 10 bases between. The CDR3 is 13 residues long. CDR3 nucleotide sequence: TGTGCCAGCAGTTCCGCCGGGGTAGATACGCAGTATTTT. Protein: CASSSAGVDTQYF.

Here the CDR3 DNA reads TGTGCCAGTAGTCCACCTTTAGCGGGTCTCTACGAGCAGTACTTC. This sequence encodes CASSPPLAGLYEQYF. This chain uses TRBV19 with TRBJ2-7, with 7 nucleotides matching TRBD2. Germline assignment: CDR1 LNHDA and CDR2 SQIVND (reference sequence). This CDR3 is 15 amino acids long. V shed 5 bases and J 3 bases; nucleotides not matched to a gene: 10.

The chain joins TRBV6-4 to TRBJ2-1; TRBD2 agrees at 13 bases. V gave up 3 bases and J gave up 5 bases; unmatched junction bases: 4. Germline V gives CDR1 MRHNA, CDR2 SNTAGT. The CDR3 is 16 amino acids. The CDR3 coding sequence is TGTGCCAGCAGTGAATCGGGACTAGCGGGGCACAATGAGCAGTTCTTC. It encodes CASSESGLAGHNEQFF.

The chain employs TRBV6-1 and TRBJ2-6; no firm D call. The CDR3 length is 14 residues. Germline loops: CDR1 MNHNS, CDR2 SASEGT. V was shortened by 4 bases and J by 6 bases, with 10 bases between the two germline ends. CDR3 in amino acids: CASSAIREANVLTF. For the CDR3, the DNA is TGTGCCAGCAGTGCTATACGTGAGGCCAACGTCCTGACTTTC.

The rearrangement uses TRBV4-3 and TRBJ2-3; D perhaps matches TRBD1 (6 bases). Looked up from germline, CDR1 is LGHNA and CDR2 is YSLEER. The CDR3 is made up of 15 amino acids. V lost 0 bases and J lost 2, with 9 bases in between. The CDR3 nucleotides read TGCGCCAGCAGCCAAGAAAACAGGGCCACAGATACGCAGTATTTT. Residues: CASSQENRATDTQYF.

The chain joins TRBV28 to TRBJ1-1; D possibly corresponds to TRBD1 (5 bases). V gave up 3 bases and J gave up 4 bases, with 27 bases separating them. The germline CDR1 and CDR2 sequences are MDHEN and SYDVKM. The CDR3 length is 19 residues. CDR3 bases: TGTGCCAGCAGTTTCCCCGGGCGGGGCAACGGGAGAAGGTTCACTGAAGCTTTCTTT. Translation: CASSFPGRGNGRRFTEAFF.